These 30 T cell receptor beta chains were sequenced from one sample in a study of cytomegalovirus exposure and HLA in healthy donors. 13 Jbeta primers and 60 Vbeta primers were used for the PCR. Assay used: immunoSEQ multiplex PCR; TCRdb lists only in-frame clones, some missing. This repertoire shows approximately 100,000 clones, about 83% found once; its top ten account for over 5%. Sequencing was performed on PBMCs. Every receptor here comes from a female donor in good health and CMV-seropositive.

The rearrangement links TRBV7-6 to TRBJ1-1, with TRBD1 as a possible D gene (5 bases). The CDR3 consists of 14 residues. Per the germline V gene, CDR1 is SGHVS and CDR2 is FNYEAQ. V was cut by 6 bases and J by 0 bases, with 11 bases left in between. The CDR3 spells CASRIDSMNTEAFF. The DNA for the CDR3 is TGTGCCAGCAGAATCGACAGTATGAACACTGAAGCTTTCTTT.

This clone appeared once. The germline gene is not matched at one end of the junction; a read error may be the cause. This chain joins TRBV19 and TRBJ1-1; D unclear. Germline CDR1 reads LNHDA; CDR2 reads SQIVND (reference sequence). CDR3 length: 14 amino acids. CDR3 DNA sequence: TGTGCCAGTATTATAAGCGGCGCGAACACTGAAGCTTTCTTT. It specifies CASIISGANTEAFF. The variable domain in full, completed from reference TRBV19 and TRBJ1-1, reads DGGITQSPKYLFRKEGQNVTLSCEQNLNHDAMYWYRQDPGQGLRLIYYSQIVNDFQKGDIAEGYSVSREKKESFPLTVTSAQKNPTAFYLCASIISGANTEAFFGQGTRLTVV.

This sequence joins TRBV6-5 and TRBJ2-5; 9 bases line up with TRBD2. The CDR3 sequence is 15 residues long. Germline CDR1 and CDR2: MNHEY and SVGAGI. After removal of 6 bases from V and 5 bases from J, the junction contained 10 bases not matched to a gene. CDR3 DNA: TGTGCCAGCAGCCCTCGGACTAGCGCGGGGGAGACCCAGTACTTC. It is translated as CASSPRTSAGETQYF.

The sample holds one count of this clone. The chain employs TRBV28 and TRBJ2-7, with D perhaps TRBD2 (6 bases). Germline lookup yields CDR1 MDHEN and CDR2 SYDVKM. CDR3 size: 14 residues. V lost 6 bases to trimming and J lost 3 bases, with 15 bases between them. This chain's CDR3 is CASRAAGTGYEQYF. The CDR3 nucleotides are TGTGCCAGCAGAGCGGCGGGGACGGGCTACGAGCAGTACTTC. The entire variable domain, with the rest obtained from reference TRBV28 and TRBJ2-7, is as follows: DVKVTQSSRYLVKRTGEKVFLECVQDMDHENMFWYRQDPGLGLRLIYFSYDVKMKEKGDIPEGYSVSREKKERFSLILESASTNQTSMYLCASRAAGTGYEQYFGPGTRLTVT.

The chain recombines TRBV29-1 with TRBJ2-2, with 11 bases fitting TRBD2. The junction had 6 bases not matched to a gene; V was cut back by 5 bases and J by 4 bases. The CDR3 runs to 15 residues. Germline V CDR1 and CDR2: SQVTM, ANQGSEA. The CDR3 bases are TGCAGCGTTTCCGGGACTAGCGGACTCACCGGGGAGCTGTTTTTT. It is translated as CSVSGTSGLTGELFF.

This clone occurred once. This sequence joins TRBV7-2 and TRBJ2-2, with 9 nucleotides matching TRBD1. V trimming: 5 bases; J trimming: 7 bases; junction bases outside the gene matches: 11. Germline V gene sequence: CDR1 SGHTA, CDR2 FQGNSA. This CDR3 region has 16 residues. The CDR3 bases are TGTGCCAGCAGCCCTGAACAGGGGGCGCACGGCGGGGAGCTGTTTTTT. Protein product: CASSPEQGAHGGELFF.

The sample holds one count of this clone. The same CDR3 can be traced to other DNA sequences in this sample. The rearrangement uses TRBV19 and TRBJ1-2, with D possibly being TRBD1 (5 bases). Germline V gives CDR1 LNHDA, CDR2 SQIVND (reference sequence). The CDR3 extends over 13 amino acids. Trimming removed 3 bases from V and 7 bases from J, with 12 bases in between. The CDR3 nucleotides read TGTGCCAGTAGTATTGGGCAGGGCGGTGGCTACACCTTC. Protein sequence: CASSIGQGGGYTF. Combining the CDR3 with reference TRBV19 and TRBJ1-2 gives the whole variable domain DGGITQSPKYLFRKEGQNVTLSCEQNLNHDAMYWYRQDPGQGLRLIYYSQIVNDFQKGDIAEGYSVSREKKESFPLTVTSAQKNPTAFYLCASSIGQGGGYTFGSGTRLTVV.

The chain carries TRBV18 and TRBJ1-3; 7 bases fit TRBD1. V trimming: 6 bases; J trimming: 0 bases; junction bases outside the gene matches: 5. The CDR3 has 15 residues. Per germline, CDR1 KGHSH and CDR2 LQKENI. CDR3 region: CASSQDRSSGNTIYF. The CDR3 nucleotides read TGTGCCAGCTCCCAGGACAGGAGCTCTGGAAACACCATATATTTT.

This clone has only a few counts. This chain connects TRBV9 to TRBJ2-7, with 7 bases matching TRBD1. V shed 0 bases, J shed 2 bases, and the junction held 5 bases outside the gene matches. The CDR3 is 15 residues long. Per germline, CDR1 SGDLS and CDR2 YYNGEE. CDR3 nucleotide sequence: TGTGCCAGCAGCGTAGAAGGGCAGGGGGCCTACGAGCAGTACTTC. Protein sequence: CASSVEGQGAYEQYF.

V is TRBV7-6 and J is TRBJ2-7; 7 bases are shared with TRBD1. This CDR3 is 16 amino acids long. V lost 0 bases and J lost 6; bases outside the gene matches: 11. Germline CDR1 SGHVS, CDR2 FNYEAQ. This CDR3 is CASSLARMETGSEQYF. Here the CDR3 DNA reads TGTGCCAGCAGCTTAGCACGTATGGAGACAGGGAGCGAGCAGTACTTC.

J is TRBJ2-1 and V is TRBV6-1; D perhaps matches TRBD2 (7 bases). Trimming took off 7 bases at V and 9 bases at J, with 16 bases between the two ends. This CDR3 has 13 amino acids. CDR1 is MNHNS, CDR2 SASEGT, per germline. The CDR3 protein is CASNLGGGGEQFF. The CDR3, as DNA: TGTGCCAGCAACCTAGGGGGGGGAGGTGAGCAGTTCTTC.

This chain joins TRBV28 and TRBJ2-7, with 8 positions matching TRBD1. Per the germline V gene, CDR1 is MDHEN and CDR2 is SYDVKM. The junction had 9 bases not matched to a gene; V was cut back by 6 bases and J by 2 bases. The length of the CDR3 is 15 residues. The CDR3 loop reads CASRALQGGPYEQYF. The CDR3 DNA reads as TGTGCCAGCAGAGCACTACAGGGGGGCCCCTACGAGCAGTACTTC. The complete variable domain, with remaining parts taken from reference TRBV28 and TRBJ2-7, reads DVKVTQSSRYLVKRTGEKVFLECVQDMDHENMFWYRQDPGLGLRLIYFSYDVKMKEKGDIPEGYSVSREKKERFSLILESASTNQTSMYLCASRALQGGPYEQYFGPGTRLTVT.

J is TRBJ2-5 and V is TRBV28, with 8 bases identical to TRBD2. The end of the DNA aligns better with TRBJ2-7, so the J call may be wrong. The CDR3 covers 16 residues. The germline gives CDR1 MDHEN, CDR2 SYDVKM. CDR3 DNA: TGTGCCAGCAGTTCCCCGGGGGGGAAGAGCTCCTACGAGCAGTACTTC. It codes for CASSSPGGKSSYEQYF.

This clone was observed a single time. The V call is TRBV5-4, the J call TRBJ1-2; TRBD1 matches 10 bases. The CDR3 extends over 14 amino acids. Trimming removed 3 bases from V and 8 bases from J; junction bases left unmatched: 7. Germline values: CDR1 SGHNT, CDR2 YYREEE (reference sequence). CDR3 protein: CASSSGQGLNGYTF. The CDR3 DNA follows: TGTGCCAGCAGCTCGGGACAGGGGTTGAACGGCTACACCTTC. Together with reference TRBV5-4 and TRBJ1-2, the CDR3 gives the full variable domain: ETGVTQSPTHLIKTRGQQVTLRCSSQSGHNTVSWYQQALGQGPQFIFQYYREEENGRGNFPPRFSGLQFPNYSSELNVNALELDDSALYLCASSSGQGLNGYTFGSGTRLTVV.

This chain joins TRBV7-2 and TRBJ1-4; the match to TRBD1 covers 10 bases. V gave up 0 bases and J gave up 8 bases; unmatched junction bases: 6. The germline V gene has CDR1 SGHTA and CDR2 FQGNSA. The CDR3 has 16 residues. DNA for the CDR3: TGTGCCAGCAGCTTAGCCGGGACAGGGGCGGGAGAAAAACTGTTTTTT. Residues: CASSLAGTGAGEKLFF.

The gene calls are TRBV11-2 and TRBJ2-5; 9 bases align to TRBD2. Germline CDR1 reads SGHAT; CDR2 reads FQNNGV. With V trimmed by 3 bases and J by 5 bases, 7 bases remained unmatched. This CDR3 comprises 15 residues. In DNA, the CDR3 is TGTGCCAGCAGCTTGGGGGCGGGAGGGCACGAGACCCAGTACTTC. It specifies CASSLGAGGHETQYF.

The chain links TRBV7-2 to TRBJ2-1; maybe TRBD1 (5 bases). The CDR3 totals 14 residues. Germline loops: CDR1 SGHTA, CDR2 FQGNSA. Trimming removed 5 bases from V and 8 bases from J, with 16 bases in between. The CDR3 DNA sequence: TGTGCCAGCAGCCTCAGGGCCTACGAAGATGAGCAGTTCTTC. Its translation: CASSLRAYEDEQFF.

The chain uses TRBV29-1 and TRBJ2-5; D is unclear. CDR1 is SQVTM and CDR2 is ANQGSEA in the germline V gene. Trimming pared 3 bases from V and 3 bases from J, leaving 2 bases between. This CDR3 is built from 10 residues. CDR3 region: CSVDEETQYF. In DNA, the CDR3 is TGCAGCGTTGACGAAGAGACCCAGTACTTC. The variable domain in full, completed from reference TRBV29-1 and TRBJ2-5, reads SAVISQKPSRDICQRGTSLTIQCQVDSQVTMMFWYRQQPGQSLTLIATANQGSEATYESGFVIDKFPISRPNLTFSTLTVSNMSPEDSSIYLCSVDEETQYFGPGTRLLVL.

V usage is TRBV4-3 and J usage is TRBJ2-3; TRBD2 aligns across 9 bases. Germline V gives CDR1 LGHNA, CDR2 YSLEER. Trimming took 5 bases from V and 2 from J; bases not matched to a gene: 14. This CDR3 spans 18 amino acids. For the CDR3, the DNA is TGCGCCAGCAGCGCGGGAGGGGGAGCGGGGGGTTTCACAGATACGCAGTATTTT. This codes for CASSAGGGAGGFTDTQYF.

The chain joins TRBV6-5 to TRBJ1-1; 10 nucleotides agree with TRBD1. The trim removed 7 bases at V and 4 bases at J, leaving 9 bases unmatched. The CDR3 has 15 amino acids. CDR1 is MNHEY, CDR2 SVGAGI, per germline. CDR3 DNA sequence: TGTGCCAGCACCTACGGGACAGGGGTCGCCACTGAAGCTTTCTTT. This encodes CASTYGTGVATEAFF.

The rearrangement joins TRBV9 to TRBJ2-7; D may be TRBD2 (6 bases). The V end was cut by 0 bases, the J end by 5 bases, with 12 bases between. CDR1 SGDLS and CDR2 YYNGEE come from the germline V gene. The CDR3 runs 14 residues. The CDR3 DNA is TGTGCCAGCAGCGTAGCGGCGGGATGGGACGAGCAGTACTTC. This gives the protein CASSVAAGWDEQYF.

The V gene is TRBV7-9, the J gene TRBJ1-1; the match to TRBD1 covers 8 bases. The length of the CDR3 is 12 residues. Germline trimming cut 5 bases from V and 7 bases from J; bases unmatched to any gene: 3. Germline V lookup: CDR1 SEHNR, CDR2 FQNEAQ (reference sequence). The CDR3 protein is CASSPDRDEAFF. CDR3 sequence (DNA): TGTGCCAGCAGCCCGGACAGGGATGAAGCTTTCTTT.

This clone was observed once. The V call is TRBV7-2, the J call TRBJ1-1, with D perhaps matching TRBD1 (6 bases). This CDR3 comprises 14 residues. In germline, CDR1 is SGHTA, CDR2 FQGNSA. Trimming shortened V by 4 bases and J by 4 bases, and 13 bases separated the two germline ends. The CDR3 DNA reads TGTGCCAGCAGCTCCAGGGGTTATGGCACTGAAGCTTTCTTT. Protein product: CASSSRGYGTEAFF.

This chain links TRBV5-6 with TRBJ1-2, with 11 bases fitting TRBD1. The junction had 3 bases not matched to a gene; V was cut back by 4 bases and J by 4 bases. This CDR3 region has 14 residues. Germline V gene sequence: CDR1 SGHDT, CDR2 YYEEEE. CDR3 amino acids: CASSRGTGGYGYTF. As DNA, the CDR3 is TGTGCCAGCAGCCGAGGGACAGGGGGCTATGGCTACACCTTC. The full variable domain, rest sourced from reference TRBV5-6 and TRBJ1-2, is DAGVTQSPTHLIKTRGQQVTLRCSPKSGHDTVSWYQQALGQGPQFIFQYYEEEERQRGNFPDRFSGHQFPNYSSELNVNALLLGDSALYLCASSRGTGGYGYTFGSGTRLTVV.

The chain is built from TRBV7-2 and TRBJ2-5; 11 nucleotides match TRBD1. The DNA end lines up better with TRBJ2-7; the J call may be wrong. There are 17 residues in the CDR3. Germline V gene data show CDR1 as SGHTA and CDR2 as FQGNSA. This CDR3 is CASSLGSGTGGAYEQYF. In nucleotides, the CDR3 is TGTGCCAGCAGCTTAGGGTCCGGGACAGGGGGAGCCTACGAGCAGTACTTC.

This sequence joins TRBV7-6 and TRBJ2-3; possible D gene TRBD1, 5 bases. The V end was cut by 0 bases, the J end by 2 bases, with 9 bases between. Per germline, CDR1 SGHVS and CDR2 FNYEAQ. The CDR3 covers 15 residues. In DNA, the CDR3 is TGTGCCAGCAGCTTAGCCGCAGGGATCACAGATACGCAGTATTTT. Amino acids: CASSLAAGITDTQYF.

The chain links TRBV5-6 to TRBJ1-1; a weak D match, TRBD1 (6 bases). Germline V CDR1 and CDR2: SGHDT, YYEEEE. CDR3 length: 17 amino acids. The V end lost 1 base, the J end lost 2 bases, and 18 bases lay between the germline ends. CDR3 sequence reads: CASSLRLTGLGNTEAFF. In DNA, the CDR3 is TGTGCCAGCAGCTTGAGGCTCACAGGGTTGGGAAACACTGAAGCTTTCTTT.

This clone was observed a few times. The chain joins TRBV6-1 to TRBJ1-1; no definite D call. V lost 4 bases to trimming and J lost 1 base, with 10 bases between them. Germline loops: CDR1 MNHNS, CDR2 SASEGT. The CDR3 spans 14 residues. The DNA of the CDR3 is TGTGCCAGCAGTGCTCCAGCAGGGAACACTGAAGCTTTCTTT. Translating gives CASSAPAGNTEAFF.

The chain links TRBV7-6 to TRBJ2-6; TRBD1 agrees at 9 bases. The CDR3 sequence is 17 residues long. The V segment lost 6 bases and the J segment 2 bases; nucleotides outside the gene matches: 8. CDR1 is SGHVS and CDR2 is FNYEAQ in the germline V gene. CDR3 DNA sequence: TGTGCCAGCAGACGGACAGGGGTCGGCACTGGGGCCAACGTCCTGACTTTC. Translated, it gives CASRRTGVGTGANVLTF.

V is TRBV2 and J is TRBJ1-3, with D maybe TRBD1 (5 bases). Trimming left V 7 bases short and J 0 bases short, with 13 bases between. Germline V lookup: CDR1 SNHLY, CDR2 FYNNEI. This CDR3 comprises 15 residues. The CDR3 DNA follows: TGTGCCAGCACCAGAGACAGTACCTCTGGAAACACCATATATTTT. As protein: CASTRDSTSGNTIYF.